This T cell receptor beta chain emerged from a study of T cells in Graves' hyperthyroidism and ophthalmopathy. A note on this clonotype: Antigen specificity is unknown.

Overall study results and limits: Among clonotypes expanded in thyroid above 0.001, most were also found in blood.

Researchers amplified the TCR beta CDR3 regions from RNA transcripts. When the TCR CDR3 underwent first-round RT-PCR, the HTBI primer set was used. One entry per CDR3 protein results from TCRdb running MiXCR on the multiplex PCR reads. The sample holds hundreds of thousands of distinct CDR3 sequences, more than 20% seen once. Recently diagnosed hyperthyroidism of less than 2 months' duration affected patients aged 18 to 65. Each diagnosis was grounded in clinical symptoms, serum thyroxine and TRAb, thyroid ultrasound, and orbital computed tomography. This CDR3 is 14 amino acids long. Trimming removed 4 bases from V and 9 bases from J; junction bases left unmatched: 4. CDR1 is SGHDT, CDR2 YYEEEE, per germline.

V is TRBV5-6 and J is TRBJ2-1; 13 nucleotides match TRBD2. The receptor's source is a middle-aged man with Graves' hyperthyroidism. The sample was blood. The CDR3 here is CASSQGLAGVEQFF. The CDR3 DNA follows: TGTGCCAGCAGCCAAGGACTAGCGGGAGTTGAGCAGTTCTTC.